This T cell receptor beta chain was sequenced in a study of blood T cell repertoires in COVID-19. Turning to the study itself: There were acute and convalescent COVID-19 samples, and they came from the United States, Italy and Spain. From T cells, B-cell-depleted T cells, or PBMCs came the material, which was cDNA or gDNA.

CDR1 is SGHTA, CDR2 FQGNSA, per germline. The CDR3 is 15 residues long. Original analysis: Reference gene primer amplification gave nucleated cell count estimates. Libraries were prepared by immunoSEQ multiplex PCR; TCRdb keeps only in-frame clonotypes and omits some of them. V and J calls and clone size come straight from that table; D and trimming were deduced from the DNA. This sample carries fewer than 200,000 clones, almost 80% of them seen once, and the ten largest clones take approximately 26%. This clonotype originated in a woman in her seventies with acute or convalescent COVID-19. J is TRBJ2-6 and V is TRBV7-2, with 10 positions matching TRBD1. Input material: peripheral blood. The CDR3, as DNA: TGTGCAACGGACAGGGGGTTTTATGGGGCCAACGTCCTGACTTTC. Protein: CATDRGFYGANVLTF.